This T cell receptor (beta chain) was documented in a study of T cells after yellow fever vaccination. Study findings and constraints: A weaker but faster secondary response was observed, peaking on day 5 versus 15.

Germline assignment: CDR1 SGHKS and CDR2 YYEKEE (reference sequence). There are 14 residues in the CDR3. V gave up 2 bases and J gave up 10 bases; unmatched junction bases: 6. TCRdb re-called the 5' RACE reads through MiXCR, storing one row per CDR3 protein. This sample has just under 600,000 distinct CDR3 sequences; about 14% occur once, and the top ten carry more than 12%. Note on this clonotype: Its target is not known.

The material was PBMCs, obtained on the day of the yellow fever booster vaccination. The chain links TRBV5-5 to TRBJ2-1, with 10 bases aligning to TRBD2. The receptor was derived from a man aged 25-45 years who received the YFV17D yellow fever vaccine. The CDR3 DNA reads TGTGCCAGCAGCTTTTGGACTAGCGGACAAGAGCAGTTCTTC. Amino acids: CASSFWTSGQEQFF. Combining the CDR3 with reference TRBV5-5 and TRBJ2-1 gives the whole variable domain DAGVTQSPTHLIKTRGQQVTLRCSPISGHKSVSWYQQVLGQGPQFIFQYYEKEERGRGNFPDRFSARQFPNYSSELNVNALLLGDSALYLCASSFWTSGQEQFFGPGTRLTVL.